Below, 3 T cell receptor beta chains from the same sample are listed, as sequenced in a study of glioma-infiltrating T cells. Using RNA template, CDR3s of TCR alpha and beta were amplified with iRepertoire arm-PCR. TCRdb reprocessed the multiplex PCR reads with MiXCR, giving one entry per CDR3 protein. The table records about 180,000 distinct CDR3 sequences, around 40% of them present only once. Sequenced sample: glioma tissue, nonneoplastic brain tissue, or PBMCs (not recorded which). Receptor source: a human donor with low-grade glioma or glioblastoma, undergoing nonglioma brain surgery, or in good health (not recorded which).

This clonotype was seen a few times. CDR3 amino acids: CASSLLGTSGANVLTF. In nucleotides, the CDR3 is TGTGCCAGCAGTCTACTCGGGACCTCTGGGGCCAACGTCCTGACTTTC. This chain connects TRBV3-1 to TRBJ2-6, with D perhaps being TRBD1 or TRBD2 (5 bases each). Germline CDR1 and CDR2: LGHDT and YNNKEL (reference sequence). This CDR3 comprises 16 residues. With 6 bases removed from V and 0 bases from J, the gap between germline ends came to 12 bases.

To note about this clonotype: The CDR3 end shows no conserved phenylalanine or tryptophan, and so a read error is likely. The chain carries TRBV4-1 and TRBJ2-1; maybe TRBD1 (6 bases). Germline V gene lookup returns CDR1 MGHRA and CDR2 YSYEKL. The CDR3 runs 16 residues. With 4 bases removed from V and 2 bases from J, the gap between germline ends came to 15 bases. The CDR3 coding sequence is TGCGCCAGCAGCCGCCCCGGGACATTGACCTACAATGAGCAGTTCCTC. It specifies CASSRPGTLTYNEQFL.

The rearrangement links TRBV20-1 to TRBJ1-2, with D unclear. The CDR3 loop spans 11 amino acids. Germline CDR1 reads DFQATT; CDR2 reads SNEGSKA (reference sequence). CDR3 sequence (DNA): TGCGTTGCTAGAATTTCGGCCGGCTACACCTTC. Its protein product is CVARISAGYTF.